This T cell receptor (beta chain) stems from a study of shared clonotypes between healthy human individuals. Study-wide points: Owing to a small donor count, the genetic and exposure-history diversity represented was limited.

About this clone itself: As yet, its antigen is unknown.

Profiled with immunoSEQ multiplex PCR; TCRdb holds only in-frame clones, not every one. Among roughly 2,300,000 clones listed, around 90% were seen once. Specimen: naive CD4+ T cells from PBMCs. The subset denotes: CD45RA+ positively selected. The sequence came from a man between 18 and 29 years old in good health. Some clones in this sample may be carry-over from other donors' samples.

CDR3 residues: CASSAQGQGGYGYTF. The CDR3 DNA reads as TGTGCCAGCAGTGCCCAAGGACAGGGTGGCTATGGCTACACCTTC. The gene calls are TRBV2 and TRBJ1-2, with 8 nucleotides matching TRBD1. The CDR3 contains 15 residues. CDR1 SNHLY and CDR2 FYNNEI come from the germline V gene. V was pared by 4 bases and J by 4 bases, with 8 bases of the junction left unmatched.